This T cell receptor (beta chain) was recorded in a study of post-analysis software for immune sequencing data. Whole-study context: The study covered relapsing-remitting, secondary progressive and progressive-relapsing courses of multiple sclerosis. Overall study results and limits: With TRBV5-6, TRBV5-1 and TRBV20-1 included, five TRBV segments were more frequent in patients than in controls. Multiple sclerosis patients had significantly lower normalized Chao1 diversity than controls. Analysis by F measure revealed that same-batch samples clustered strongly together.

Unique molecular identifiers had been added to the TCR beta cDNA libraries. Each batch of roughly 1 to 11 million T cells produced 500,000 to 550,000 cDNA molecules. TCRdb analysed the PCR reads with MiXCR anew, one entry per CDR3 protein. In the table there are 750,000 to 950,000 distinct CDR3 sequences, around 50% of which are singletons. CDR1 and CDR2 from the germline V gene are SGHKS and YYEKEE (reference sequence). The CDR3 covers 13 residues. A remark on this clonotype: Its antigen is undetermined. Germline is not matched at one junction end, which may reflect a read error.

The V call is TRBV5-5, the J call TRBJ2-3; D is uncertain. The clonotype comes from a girl between 5 and 17 years old with multiple sclerosis. Sequenced: blood. The CDR3 loop reads CASSFFYTDTQYF. DNA for the CDR3: TGCGCCAGCAGCTTTTTTTACACAGATACGCAGTATTTT.